Below are 11 T cell receptor beta chains sequenced from a single sample in a study of T-cell memory formation after mild COVID-19. TCRdb passed the 5' RACE reads through MiXCR, listing each CDR3 protein once. The top ten hold 22% of the sample, which has more than 300,000 distinct CDR3 sequences, roughly 15% seen once. The sample taken for sequencing was PBMCs or a T cell subset sorted from them (not recorded which). Receptor source: a man aged 18 to 30 who had mild COVID-19 (a few samples of this study predate the infection). Cell type and time point are not known.

This chain joins TRBV6-6 and TRBJ2-5; the match to TRBD1 covers 9 bases. The germline gives CDR1 MNHNY, CDR2 SVGAGI (reference sequence). V dropped 6 bases and J dropped 3; count of bases not matched to a gene: 8. The CDR3 is 15 amino acids. CDR3 loop: CASRPMTGGKETQYF. The CDR3 nucleotides are TGTGCCAGCAGGCCGATGACAGGGGGAAAAGAGACCCAGTACTTC.

In its sample, this clonotype was seen a few times. J is TRBJ1-1 and V is TRBV7-9; weak D call: TRBD1 (6 bases). Trimming took off 6 bases at V and 1 base at J, with 18 bases between the two ends. Looked up from germline, CDR1 is SEHNR and CDR2 is FQNEAQ (reference sequence). The CDR3 is made up of 16 amino acids. CDR3 amino acids: CASRPSGAGANTEAFF. In nucleotides, the CDR3 is TGTGCCAGCAGACCGTCGGGGGCAGGGGCGAACACTGAAGCTTTCTTT. Variable domain in full (rest from reference TRBV7-9 and TRBJ1-1): DTGVSQNPRHKITKRGQNVTFRCDPISEHNRLYWYRQTLGQGPEFLTYFQNEAQLEKSRLLSDRFSAERPKGSFSTLEIQRTEQGDSAMYLCASRPSGAGANTEAFFGQGTRLTVV.

This clonotype was recorded many times. The chain employs TRBV15 and TRBJ2-3; 9 bases are shared with TRBD2. Germline assignment: CDR1 LNHNV and CDR2 YYDKDF (reference sequence). The CDR3 consists of 16 residues. J lost 1 base, V lost 0 bases, and 2 bases had no gene match. Here the CDR3 DNA reads TGTGCCACCAGCAGAGACCAGCGGGGGGGCACAGATACGCAGTATTTT. Translated, it gives CATSRDQRGGTDTQYF.

This clonotype was detected only a few times. The chain links TRBV12-3 or TRBV12-4 to TRBJ1-5; 8 nucleotides align to TRBD1. The V gene end was trimmed by 4 bases and the J gene end by 1 base; junction bases not matched to a gene: 0. The CDR3 length is 14 residues. CDR3 in DNA: TGTGCCAGCAGTTGGACAGGGAGCAATCAGCCCCAGCATTTT. The encoded protein is CASSWTGSNQPQHF.

This clonotype was counted many times. The chain employs TRBV20-1 and TRBJ2-5; TRBD1 agrees at 8 bases. This CDR3 has 14 residues. CDR1 DFQATT and CDR2 SNEGSKA come from the germline V gene (reference sequence). V gave up 6 bases and J gave up 5 bases; unmatched junction bases: 11. CDR3: CSALWTGKWETQYF. The CDR3 DNA reads TGCAGTGCACTTTGGACAGGGAAGTGGGAGACCCAGTACTTC.

In its sample, this clonotype was seen a few times. The chain links TRBV4-1 to TRBJ2-1; 11 nucleotides line up with TRBD1. The germline gives CDR1 MGHRA, CDR2 YSYEKL. CDR3 size: 17 residues. Trimming took 4 bases from V and 0 from J; bases not matched to a gene: 5. The CDR3 DNA sequence: TGCGCCAGCAGCCCGGGACAGGGGGGTAGCTCCTACAATGAGCAGTTCTTC. Translation gives CASSPGQGGSSYNEQFF.

The chain links TRBV7-2 to TRBJ2-5, with TRBD2 as a possible D gene (5 bases). The germline gives CDR1 SGHTA, CDR2 FQGNSA. V dropped 4 bases and J dropped 1 base, with 13 bases sitting between them. The CDR3 length is 15 residues. CDR3 sequence reads: CASSSLGAPQETQYF. CDR3 nucleotide sequence: TGTGCCAGCAGCTCCTTGGGAGCGCCCCAAGAGACCCAGTACTTC.

The chain couples TRBV4-1 to TRBJ1-2; D unclear. Between the trimmed V and J ends, which lost 1 base and 4 bases, there was a span of 16 bases. From germline, CDR1 is MGHRA and CDR2 YSYEKL. The CDR3 contains 16 residues. The CDR3 region has the DNA TGCGCCAGCAGCCAAGTCGGAGGGTCCGATAGCTATGGCTACACCTTC. It translates to CASSQVGGSDSYGYTF.

This clonotype has a handful of counts. The rearrangement joins TRBV3-1 to TRBJ2-4, with D possibly TRBD1 on 5 matching bases. Germline assignment: CDR1 LGHDT and CDR2 YNNKEL (reference sequence). CDR3 length: 15 amino acids. Between the trimmed V and J ends, which lost 1 base and 4 bases, there was a span of 11 bases. CDR3 nucleotides: TGTGCCAGCAGCCAAGGTGCAGGGTCGAAAAACATTCAGTACTTC. It translates to CASSQGAGSKNIQYF.

The chain uses TRBV13 and TRBJ1-5, with D uncertain. There are 13 residues in the CDR3. Germline V gene data show CDR1 as PRHDT and CDR2 as FYEKMQ (reference sequence). V was cut by 3 bases and J by 4 bases, with 7 bases left in between. CDR3 sequence: CASSLTPNQPQHF. The CDR3 DNA is TGTGCCAGCAGCTTGACACCTAATCAGCCCCAGCATTTT.

V gene TRBV7-6 combines with J gene TRBJ1-4; 7 bases are a match to TRBD1. Germline trimming cut 3 bases from V and 5 bases from J; bases unmatched to any gene: 9. The CDR3 extends over 16 amino acids. From germline, CDR1 is SGHVS and CDR2 FNYEAQ. In nucleotides, the CDR3 is TGTGCCAGCAGCTTGTCCGCGACAGGGAGAAATGAAAAACTGTTTTTT. It is translated as CASSLSATGRNEKLFF.